This T cell receptor (beta chain) was identified during a study of shared clonotypes between healthy human individuals. This CDR3 has 15 residues. Sequencing used immunoSEQ multiplex PCR; TCRdb keeps in-frame clones, though not all of them. The sample has hundreds of thousands of clones; 95% to 97% are singletons. This chain links TRBV12-2 with TRBJ1-2. TRBV12-2 is assigned pseudogene status. This clonotype originated in a woman aged 25 to 45 in good health. What was sequenced was naive CD4+ T cells sorted from blood. As to subset: CD45RA+ positively selected. CDR3 protein: CASRPRAETNYGYTF. The DNA for the CDR3 is TGTGCAAGTCGTCCGCGGGCGGAAACTAACTATGGCTACACCTTC.